This T cell receptor beta chain came from a study of blood T cell repertoires in COVID-19. Study-wide context: Specimens from acute and convalescent COVID-19 originated in the United States, Italy and Spain. In each case, the material was cDNA or gDNA derived from T cells, B-cell-depleted T cells, or PBMCs.

In the original processing: Reference gene primer amplification in the assay estimated nucleated cell counts. The table came from immunoSEQ multiplex PCR; TCRdb's copy has only in-frame clones and leaves some out. D and trimming were read from the DNA, whereas the V and J calls and clone size are those reported in that table. The sample lists 200,000 or so clones, approximately 82% occurring once. The CDR3 consists of 16 residues. J was trimmed by 5 bases and V by 2 bases; bases with no gene match: 11. Germline CDR1 is GTSNPN and CDR2 is SVGIG (reference sequence). This clonotype was sampled from a human donor with acute or convalescent COVID-19. The donor label of this sample is uncertain. Sequenced sample: peripheral blood. This chain connects TRBV30 to TRBJ2-5, with TRBD1 identical over 10 bases. The CDR3 spells CAWSQGDRGGRETQYF. CDR3 DNA sequence: TGTGCCTGGAGTCAAGGGGACAGGGGAGGGAGGGAGACCCAGTACTTC.